This TCR beta chain originates from a study of blood T cell repertoires in COVID-19. The V and J ends lost 7 bases and 8 bases, in that order; junction bases with no gene match: 5. The length of the CDR3 is 13 residues. Germline lookup yields CDR1 SNHLY and CDR2 FYNNEI. Using immunoSEQ multiplex PCR, the repertoire was profiled, and TCRdb retains in-frame clones only, with some absent. The table lists under 350,000 clones, roughly 89% of them singletons. On this clone itself: Other DNA sequences in the same sample also yield this CDR3.

Sample: peripheral blood. The chain is built from TRBV2 and TRBJ1-4; 9 nucleotides line up with TRBD1. The receptor was derived from a man between 40 and 49 years old with acute or convalescent COVID-19. CDR3 protein: CASTGTGREKLFF. In nucleotides, the CDR3 is TGTGCCAGCACCGGGACAGGGAGGGAAAAACTGTTTTTT. Looking up the rest from reference TRBV2 and TRBJ1-4 gives the full variable domain: EPEVTQTPSHQVTQMGQEVILRCVPISNHLYFYWYRQILGQKVEFLVSFYNNEISEKSEIFDDQFSVERPDGSNFTLKIRSTKLEDSAMYFCASTGTGREKLFFGSGTQLSVL.